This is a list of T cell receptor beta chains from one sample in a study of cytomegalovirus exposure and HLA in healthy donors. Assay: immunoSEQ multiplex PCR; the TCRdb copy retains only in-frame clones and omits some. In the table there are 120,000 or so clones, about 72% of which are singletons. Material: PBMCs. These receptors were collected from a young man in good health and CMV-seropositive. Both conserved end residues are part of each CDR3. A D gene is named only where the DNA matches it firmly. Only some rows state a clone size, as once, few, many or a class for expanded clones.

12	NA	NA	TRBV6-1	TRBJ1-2	CASSVTGYGYTF	TGTGCCAGCAGTGTGACGGGTTATGGCTACACCTTC
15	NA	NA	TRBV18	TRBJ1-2	CASSPLPTWAYGYTF	TGTGCCAGCTCACCACTCCCGACCTGGGCCTATGGCTACACCTTC
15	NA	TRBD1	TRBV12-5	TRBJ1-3	CASGPGTGPGNTIYF	TGTGCTAGTGGTCCCGGGACAGGGCCTGGAAACACCATATATTTT
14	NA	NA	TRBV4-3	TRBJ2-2	CASSHPFNTGELFF	TGCGCCAGCAGCCACCCCTTCAACACCGGGGAGCTGTTTTTT
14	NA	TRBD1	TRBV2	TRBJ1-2	CASSRQGANYDYTF	TGTGCCAGCAGTCGACAGGGAGCTAACTATGACTACACCTTC
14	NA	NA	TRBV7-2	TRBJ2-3	CASSFWPGGDTQYF	TGTGCCAGCAGCTTTTGGCCCGGGGGAGATACGCAGTATTTT
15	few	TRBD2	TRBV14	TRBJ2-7	CASSLGLAGAGEQYF	TGTGCCAGCAGCCTGGGACTAGCGGGAGCTGGGGAGCAGTACTTC
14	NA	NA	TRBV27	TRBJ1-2	CASSSSPRVHGYTF	TGTGCCAGCAGTAGCAGTCCCAGGGTTCATGGCTACACCTTC
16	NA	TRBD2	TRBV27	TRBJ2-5	CASSPMAGGSLGTQYF	TGTGCCAGCAGTCCTATGGCGGGAGGTAGCTTGGGGACCCAGTACTTC
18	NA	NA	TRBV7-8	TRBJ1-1	CASSLGAVGTGQNTEAFF	TGTGCCAGCAGCTTAGGTGCGGTTGGGACGGGACAGAACACTGAAGCTTTCTTT
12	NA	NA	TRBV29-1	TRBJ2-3	CSARPFRDTQYF	TGCAGCGCCAGACCCTTCAGGGATACGCAGTATTTT
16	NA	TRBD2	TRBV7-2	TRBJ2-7	CASSPGVLAASHEQYF	TGTGCCAGCAGCCCTGGAGTACTAGCGGCCTCCCACGAGCAGTACTTC
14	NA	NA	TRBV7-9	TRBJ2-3	CASSFGESTDTQYF	TGTGCCAGCAGCTTTGGAGAAAGCACAGATACGCAGTATTTT
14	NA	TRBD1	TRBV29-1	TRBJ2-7	CSVELLRTGDEQYF	TGCAGCGTTGAACTCCTCCGCACAGGGGACGAGCAGTACTTC
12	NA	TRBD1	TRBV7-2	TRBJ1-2	CASTGQVFGYTF	TGTGCCAGCACGGGACAGGTTTTTGGCTACACCTTC
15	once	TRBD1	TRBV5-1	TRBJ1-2	CASSGDDRGGYGYTF	TGCGCCAGCAGCGGCGACGACAGGGGCGGCTATGGCTACACCTTC
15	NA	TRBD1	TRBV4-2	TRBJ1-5	CASSQRQGSNQPQHF	TGTGCCAGCAGCCAGCGACAGGGTAGCAATCAGCCCCAGCATTTT
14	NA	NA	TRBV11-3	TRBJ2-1	CASSLAMAGGQQFF	TGTGCCAGCAGCTTAGCTATGGCCGGGGGGCAGCAGTTCTTC
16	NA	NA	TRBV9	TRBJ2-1	CASSSLSGRSYNEQFF	TGTGCCAGCAGCTCGCTATCGGGAAGAAGTTACAATGAGCAGTTCTTC